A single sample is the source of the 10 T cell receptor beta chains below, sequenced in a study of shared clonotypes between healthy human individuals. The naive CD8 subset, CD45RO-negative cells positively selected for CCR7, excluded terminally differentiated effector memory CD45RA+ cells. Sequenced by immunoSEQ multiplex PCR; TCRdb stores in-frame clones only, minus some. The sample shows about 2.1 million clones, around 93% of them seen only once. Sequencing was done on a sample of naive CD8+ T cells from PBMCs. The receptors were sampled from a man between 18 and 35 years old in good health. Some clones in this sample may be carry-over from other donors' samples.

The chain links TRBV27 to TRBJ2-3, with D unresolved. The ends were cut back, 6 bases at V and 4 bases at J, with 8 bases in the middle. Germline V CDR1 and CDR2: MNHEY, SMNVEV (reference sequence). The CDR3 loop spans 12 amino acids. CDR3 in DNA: TGTGCCAGCAGCTCGTTATCAGATACGCAGTATTTT. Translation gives CASSSLSDTQYF.

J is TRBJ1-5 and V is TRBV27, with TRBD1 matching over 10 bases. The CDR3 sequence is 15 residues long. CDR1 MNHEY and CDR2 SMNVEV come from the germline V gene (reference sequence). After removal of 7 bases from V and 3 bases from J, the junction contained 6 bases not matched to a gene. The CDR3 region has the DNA TGTGCCAGCAAAAGGGGACAGGGGCTCAATCAGCCCCAGCATTTT. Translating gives CASKRGQGLNQPQHF.

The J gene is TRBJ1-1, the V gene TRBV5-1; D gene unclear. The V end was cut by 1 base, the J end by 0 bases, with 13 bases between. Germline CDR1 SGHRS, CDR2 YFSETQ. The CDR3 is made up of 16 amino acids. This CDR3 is CASSLIKGEVNTEAFF. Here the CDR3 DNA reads TGCGCCAGCAGCTTGATTAAGGGTGAGGTGAACACTGAAGCTTTCTTT.

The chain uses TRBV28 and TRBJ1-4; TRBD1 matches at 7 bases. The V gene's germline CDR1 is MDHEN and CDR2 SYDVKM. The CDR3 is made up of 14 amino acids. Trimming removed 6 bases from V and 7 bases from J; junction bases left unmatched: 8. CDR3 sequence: CASRLDREVEKLFF. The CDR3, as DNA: TGTGCCAGCAGACTAGACAGGGAGGTTGAAAAACTGTTTTTT.

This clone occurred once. The CDR3 nucleotides read TGTGCCAGCAGCGTAGGGGGACAGATCCTAACTGGAAACACCATATATTTT. This codes for CASSVGGQILTGNTIYF. This chain uses TRBV9 with TRBJ1-3, with 7 nucleotides matching TRBD1. The length of the CDR3 is 17 residues. The germline CDR1 and CDR2 sequences are SGDLS and YYNGEE. J was trimmed by 2 bases and V by 0 bases; bases with no gene match: 8.

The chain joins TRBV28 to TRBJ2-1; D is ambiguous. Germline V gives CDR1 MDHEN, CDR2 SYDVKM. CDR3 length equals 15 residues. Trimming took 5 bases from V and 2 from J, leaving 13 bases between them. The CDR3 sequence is CASSPTPPAYNEQFF. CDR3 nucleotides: TGTGCCAGCAGTCCGACACCGCCGGCCTACAATGAGCAGTTCTTC.

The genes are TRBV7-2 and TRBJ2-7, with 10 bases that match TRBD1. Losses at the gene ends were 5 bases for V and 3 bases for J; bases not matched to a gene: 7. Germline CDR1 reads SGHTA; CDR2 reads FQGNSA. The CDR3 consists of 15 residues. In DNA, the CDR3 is TGTGCCAGCAGCCCAAGGACAGGGGGGCACTACGAGCAGTACTTC. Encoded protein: CASSPRTGGHYEQYF.

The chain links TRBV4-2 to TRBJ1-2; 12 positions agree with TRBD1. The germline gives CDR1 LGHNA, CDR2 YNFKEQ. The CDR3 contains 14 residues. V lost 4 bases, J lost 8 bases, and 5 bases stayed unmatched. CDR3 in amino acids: CASSLGQGARGYTF. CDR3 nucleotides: TGTGCCAGCAGCCTGGGACAGGGGGCGAGGGGCTACACCTTC.

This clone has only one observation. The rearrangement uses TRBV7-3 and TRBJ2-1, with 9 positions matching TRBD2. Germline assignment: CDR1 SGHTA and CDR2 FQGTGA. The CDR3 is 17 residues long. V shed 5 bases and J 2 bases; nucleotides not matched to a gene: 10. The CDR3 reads CASSPTASGIAYNEQFF. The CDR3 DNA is TGTGCCAGCAGCCCTACGGCTAGCGGGATCGCCTACAATGAGCAGTTCTTC.

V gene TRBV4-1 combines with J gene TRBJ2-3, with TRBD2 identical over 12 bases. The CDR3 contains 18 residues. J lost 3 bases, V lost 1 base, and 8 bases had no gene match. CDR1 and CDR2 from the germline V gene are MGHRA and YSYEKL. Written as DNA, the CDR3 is TGCGCCAGCAGCCAAGGAAGATTGACTAGCGGGAGAACAGATACGCAGTATTTT. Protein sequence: CASSQGRLTSGRTDTQYF.